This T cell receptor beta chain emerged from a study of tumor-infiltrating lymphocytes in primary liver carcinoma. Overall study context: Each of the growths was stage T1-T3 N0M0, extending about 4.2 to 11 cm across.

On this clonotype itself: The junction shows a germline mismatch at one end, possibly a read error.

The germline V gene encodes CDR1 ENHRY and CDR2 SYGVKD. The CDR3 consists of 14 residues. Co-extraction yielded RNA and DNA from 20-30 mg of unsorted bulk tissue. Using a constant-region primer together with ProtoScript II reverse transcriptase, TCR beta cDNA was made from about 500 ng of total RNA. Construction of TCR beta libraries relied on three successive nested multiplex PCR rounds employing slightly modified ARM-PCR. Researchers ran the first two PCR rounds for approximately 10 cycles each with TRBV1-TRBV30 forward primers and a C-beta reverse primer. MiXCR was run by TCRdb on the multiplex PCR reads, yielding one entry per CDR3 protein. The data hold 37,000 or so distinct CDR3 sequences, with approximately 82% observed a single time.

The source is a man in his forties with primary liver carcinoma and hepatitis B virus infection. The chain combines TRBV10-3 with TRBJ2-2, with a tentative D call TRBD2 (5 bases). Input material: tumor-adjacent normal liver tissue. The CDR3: CAITGEINTGEPFF. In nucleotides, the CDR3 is TGTGCCATCACTGGGGAGATAAACACCGGGGAGCCGTTTTTT.